The next 21 T cell receptor beta chains were all read from a single sample in a study of cytomegalovirus exposure and HLA in healthy donors. PCR employed 60 Vbeta and 13 Jbeta primers. Clones were read by immunoSEQ multiplex PCR, and TCRdb kept only the in-frame ones, dropping some. This repertoire includes 100,000 to 150,000 clones. The sequenced sample was PBMCs. The source of these receptors is a man between 18 and 29 years old in good health and CMV-seronegative.

The CDR3 region has the DNA TGTGCCTGGAGTGTACTCAGGGTGCGGTCACCCCTCCACTTT. Residues: CAWSVLRVRSPLHF. The chain has TRBV30 and TRBJ1-6; TRBD1 might be the D (5 bases). The germline CDR1 and CDR2 sequences are GTSNPN and SVGIG (reference sequence). V lost 0 bases and J lost 10, with 13 bases in between. CDR3 length: 14 residues.

This chain joins TRBV29-1 and TRBJ2-3, with 14 bases matching TRBD2. Looked up from germline, CDR1 is SQVTM and CDR2 is ANQGSEA. Trimming at V came to 7 bases and at J to 4 bases, leaving 4 bases not matched to a gene. CDR3 size: 14 residues. The CDR3 is CSAPTSGGADTQYF. CDR3 bases: TGCAGCGCCCCGACTAGCGGGGGGGCAGATACGCAGTATTTT.

The chain joins TRBV5-4 to TRBJ2-7, with TRBD1 matching over 8 bases. The germline CDR1 and CDR2 sequences are SGHNT and YYREEE (reference sequence). The CDR3 has 13 amino acids. V dropped 4 bases and J dropped 3; count of bases not matched to a gene: 3. In DNA form, the CDR3 reads TGTGCCAGCAGCCGGGGACAGGACTACGAGCAGTACTTC. It is translated as CASSRGQDYEQYF.

The gene calls are TRBV2 and TRBJ1-3; no definite D call. V was pared by 6 bases and J by 2 bases, with 8 bases between. This CDR3 comprises 13 residues. Germline values: CDR1 SNHLY, CDR2 FYNNEI. The CDR3 region has the DNA TGTGCCAGCAGGCAGGCAACTGGAAACACCATATATTTT. Its translation: CASRQATGNTIYF.

The V gene is TRBV7-9, the J gene TRBJ2-5, with TRBD1 as a possible D gene (6 bases). Trimming cost V 1 base and J 14 bases, with 14 bases left between them. The germline V gene encodes CDR1 SEHNR and CDR2 FQNEAQ (reference sequence). The CDR3 is made up of 12 amino acids. Here the CDR3 reads CASSLGSGELYF. Written as DNA, the CDR3 is TGTGCCAGCAGCTTAGGTTCAGGGGAGTTATACTTC.

This chain connects TRBV15 to TRBJ1-1, with TRBD1 matching over 8 bases. V lost 4 bases and J lost 7; bases outside the gene matches: 20. The CDR3 totals 18 residues. CDR1 is LNHNV, CDR2 YYDKDF, per germline (reference sequence). CDR3 region: CATSKTPQGGHRAIEAFF. The CDR3 DNA reads as TGTGCCACCAGCAAAACGCCACAGGGGGGGCATCGAGCAATTGAAGCTTTCTTT.

The chain employs TRBV25-1 and TRBJ1-2, with TRBD1 identical over 8 bases. CDR3 length equals 14 residues. With V trimmed by 4 bases and J by 5 bases, 6 bases remained unmatched. Per the germline V gene, CDR1 is MGHDK and CDR2 is SYGVNS. The CDR3 spells CASSGSTGDYGYTF. CDR3 coding DNA: TGTGCCAGCAGTGGGTCGACAGGGGATTATGGCTACACCTTC.

This chain uses TRBV30 with TRBJ2-3; a possible D gene is TRBD2 (6 bases). This CDR3 comprises 13 residues. Germline CDR1 and CDR2: GTSNPN and SVGIG (reference sequence). V shed 2 bases and J shed 7 bases, with 13 bases lying between them. The CDR3 DNA reads as TGTGCCTGGAGTCAACCGGGACTTAATACGCAGTATTTT. Protein: CAWSQPGLNTQYF.

The rearrangement joins TRBV6-1 to TRBJ2-1; possibly TRBD2 for D (5 bases). The CDR3 is made up of 14 amino acids. V lost 7 bases to trimming and J lost 4 bases, with 14 bases between them. CDR1 and CDR2 from the germline V gene are MNHNS and SASEGT. The CDR3: CASIGLAEYNEQFF. CDR3 nucleotides: TGTGCCAGCATCGGGCTAGCAGAATACAATGAGCAGTTCTTC.

The rearrangement links TRBV30 to TRBJ1-6, with a tentative D call TRBD1 (5 bases). The CDR3 covers 14 residues. The germline V and J ends were trimmed by 1 base and 10 bases, with 14 bases remaining between them. Germline V CDR1 and CDR2: GTSNPN, SVGIG (reference sequence). The CDR3 DNA follows: TGTGCCTGGAGTGCCCTGGGGGGTTCCTCACCCCTCCACTTT. Translated: CAWSALGGSSPLHF.

V gene TRBV30 combines with J gene TRBJ1-2, with TRBD1 matching over 11 bases. The CDR3 spans 13 residues. V was pared by 5 bases and J by 3 bases, with 2 bases of the junction left unmatched. CDR1 is GTSNPN and CDR2 is SVGIG in the germline V gene (reference sequence). The chain's CDR3 is CAWVDRGHYGYTF. CDR3 bases: TGTGCCTGGGTGGACAGGGGGCACTATGGCTACACCTTC.

V and J are TRBV5-1 and TRBJ1-2; D may be TRBD1 (5 bases). The CDR3 contains 15 residues. Germline V gene data show CDR1 as SGHRS and CDR2 as YFSETQ. Trimming pared 6 bases from V and 3 bases from J, leaving 18 bases between. In DNA, the CDR3 is TGCGCCAGCACCCCTCAATCAGGGTTCGACTATGGCTACACCTTC. Encoded protein: CASTPQSGFDYGYTF.

V and J are TRBV29-1 and TRBJ2-7, with TRBD1 matching 7 bases. The germline CDR1 and CDR2 sequences are SQVTM and ANQGSEA. The CDR3 extends over 13 amino acids. The ends lost 7 bases at V and 3 bases at J; junction bases unmatched: 9. CDR3 region: CSGGTDEIYEQYF. As DNA, the CDR3 is TGCAGCGGGGGGACAGACGAAATCTACGAGCAGTACTTC.

V usage is TRBV5-1 and J usage is TRBJ2-1, with no clear D. Between the trimmed V and J ends, which lost 0 bases and 8 bases, there was a span of 9 bases. CDR1 and CDR2 (germline): SGHRS, YFSETQ. The CDR3 spans 13 residues. The CDR3 protein is CASSLGSSDEQFF. The CDR3 DNA reads as TGCGCCAGCAGCTTGGGTTCGTCGGATGAGCAGTTCTTC. Looking up the rest from reference TRBV5-1 and TRBJ2-1 gives the full variable domain: KAGVTQTPRYLIKTRGQQVTLSCSPISGHRSVSWYQQTPGQGLQFLFEYFSETQRNKGNFPGRFSGRQFSNSRSEMNVSTLELGDSALYLCASSLGSSDEQFFGPGTRLTVL.

This sequence joins TRBV5-6 and TRBJ1-2; the D is unclear. Germline V gene sequence: CDR1 SGHDT, CDR2 YYEEEE. The CDR3 loop spans 13 amino acids. Between the trimmed V and J ends, which lost 5 bases and 8 bases, there was a span of 16 bases. CDR3 in DNA: TGTGCCAGCAGACCTAGCGGGGTGGCGGGCTACACCTTC. Translation gives CASRPSGVAGYTF. The complete variable domain, with remaining parts taken from reference TRBV5-6 and TRBJ1-2, reads DAGVTQSPTHLIKTRGQQVTLRCSPKSGHDTVSWYQQALGQGPQFIFQYYEEEERQRGNFPDRFSGHQFPNYSSELNVNALLLGDSALYLCASRPSGVAGYTFGSGTRLTVV.

The CDR3 DNA follows: TGTGCCAGCAGTTACACCGGGACTAGCGGCTACAATGAGCAGTTCTTC. This gives the protein CASSYTGTSGYNEQFF. V is TRBV27 and J is TRBJ2-1; 11 bases agree with TRBD2. Germline lookup yields CDR1 MNHEY and CDR2 SMNVEV (reference sequence). This CDR3 contains 16 residues. The junction had 5 bases not matched to a gene; V was cut back by 4 bases and J by 3 bases.

This chain connects TRBV27 to TRBJ1-5, with D unclear. This CDR3 spans 18 amino acids. The germline V and J ends were trimmed by 0 bases and 0 bases, with 15 bases remaining between them. Germline-derived CDR1 and CDR2 are MNHEY and SMNVEV (reference sequence). CDR3 DNA: TGTGCCAGCAGTTTATCGAAAAGAAAAAGAGATAGCAATCAGCCCCAGCATTTT. Residues: CASSLSKRKRDSNQPQHF.

The chain combines TRBV30 with TRBJ2-7, with D maybe TRBD1 (6 bases). There are 13 residues in the CDR3. CDR1 is GTSNPN and CDR2 is SVGIG in the germline V gene (reference sequence). Trimming shortened V by 1 base and J by 3 bases, and 10 bases separated the two germline ends. CDR3: CAWSGTGFYEQYF. The CDR3 DNA follows: TGTGCCTGGAGTGGTACAGGGTTCTACGAGCAGTACTTC.

The chain combines TRBV7-9 with TRBJ1-1, with a tentative D call TRBD1 (5 bases). The length of the CDR3 is 13 residues. Trimming left V 5 bases short and J 5 bases short, with 12 bases between. Germline CDR1 SEHNR, CDR2 FQNEAQ (reference sequence). The CDR3 sequence is CASSLGGGTEAFF. In DNA form, the CDR3 reads TGTGCCAGCAGCCTGGGGGGGGGAACTGAAGCTTTCTTT.

The gene calls are TRBV9 and TRBJ1-1, with 9 bases fitting TRBD1. The germline gives CDR1 SGDLS, CDR2 YYNGEE. The CDR3 spans 15 residues. V was pared by 3 bases and J by 6 bases, with 9 bases of the junction left unmatched. CDR3 residues: CASSGPGQGRSEAFF. DNA of the CDR3: TGTGCCAGCAGCGGGCCTGGACAGGGGCGATCTGAAGCTTTCTTT.

V is TRBV19 and J is TRBJ2-3; the D gene is possibly TRBD2 (5 bases). V gave up 3 bases and J gave up 2 bases, with 15 bases separating them. The CDR3 has 16 amino acids. Germline assignment: CDR1 LNHDA and CDR2 SQIVND (reference sequence). The CDR3 coding sequence is TGTGCCAGTAGTATTCCCCGGGAAATAAACACAGATACGCAGTATTTT. Protein product: CASSIPREINTDTQYF.